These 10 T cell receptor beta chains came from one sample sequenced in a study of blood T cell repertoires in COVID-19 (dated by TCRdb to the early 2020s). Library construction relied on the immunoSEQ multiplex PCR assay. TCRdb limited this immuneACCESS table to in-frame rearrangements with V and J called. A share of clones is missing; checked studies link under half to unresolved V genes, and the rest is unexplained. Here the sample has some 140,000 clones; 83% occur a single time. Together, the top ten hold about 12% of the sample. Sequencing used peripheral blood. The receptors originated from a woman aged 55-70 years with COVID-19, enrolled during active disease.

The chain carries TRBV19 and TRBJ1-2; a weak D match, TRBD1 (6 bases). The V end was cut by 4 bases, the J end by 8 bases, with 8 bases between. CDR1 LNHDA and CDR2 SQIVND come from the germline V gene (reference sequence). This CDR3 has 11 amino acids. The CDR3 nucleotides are TGTGCCAGTAGTAGAGGACAGGGCTACACCTTC. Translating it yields CASSRGQGYTF.

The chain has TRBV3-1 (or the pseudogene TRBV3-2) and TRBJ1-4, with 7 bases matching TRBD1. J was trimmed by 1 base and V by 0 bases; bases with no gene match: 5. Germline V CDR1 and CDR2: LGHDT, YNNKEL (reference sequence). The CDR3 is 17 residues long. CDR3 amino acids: CASSQESYRGTNEKLFF. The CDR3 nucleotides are TGTGCCAGCAGCCAAGAATCCTACAGGGGAACTAATGAAAAACTGTTTTTT.

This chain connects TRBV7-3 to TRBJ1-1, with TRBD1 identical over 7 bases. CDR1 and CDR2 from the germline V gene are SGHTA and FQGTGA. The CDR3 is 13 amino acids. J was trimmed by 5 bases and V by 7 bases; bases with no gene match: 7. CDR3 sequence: CASKQGLNTEAFF. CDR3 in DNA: TGTGCCAGCAAACAGGGGCTAAATACTGAAGCTTTCTTT. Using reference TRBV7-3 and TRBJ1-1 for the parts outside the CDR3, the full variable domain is GAGVSQTPSNKVTEKGKYVELRCDPISGHTALYWYRQSLGQGPEFLIYFQGTGAADDSGLPNDRFFAVRPEGSVSTLKIQRTERGDSAVYLCASKQGLNTEAFFGQGTRLTVV.

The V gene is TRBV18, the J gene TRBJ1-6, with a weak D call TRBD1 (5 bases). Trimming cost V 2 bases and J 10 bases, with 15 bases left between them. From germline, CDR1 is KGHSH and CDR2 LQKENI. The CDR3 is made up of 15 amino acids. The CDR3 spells CASSPDTGGRSPLHF. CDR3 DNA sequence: TGTGCCAGCTCACCAGATACGGGGGGGAGGTCACCCCTCCACTTT.

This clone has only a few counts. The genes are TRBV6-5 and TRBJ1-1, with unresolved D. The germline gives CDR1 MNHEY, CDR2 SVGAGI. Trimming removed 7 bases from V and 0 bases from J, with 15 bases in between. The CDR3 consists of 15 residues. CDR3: CASIPNRGMNTEAFF. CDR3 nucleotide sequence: TGTGCCAGCATCCCAAATCGAGGGATGAACACTGAAGCTTTCTTT.

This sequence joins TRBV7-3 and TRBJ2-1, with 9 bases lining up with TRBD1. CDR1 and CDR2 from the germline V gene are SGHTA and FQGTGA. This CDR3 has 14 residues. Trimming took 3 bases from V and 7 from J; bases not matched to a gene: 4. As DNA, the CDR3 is TGTGCCAGCAGCTTCCTAGGACAGGGGAATGAGCAGTTCTTC. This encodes CASSFLGQGNEQFF.

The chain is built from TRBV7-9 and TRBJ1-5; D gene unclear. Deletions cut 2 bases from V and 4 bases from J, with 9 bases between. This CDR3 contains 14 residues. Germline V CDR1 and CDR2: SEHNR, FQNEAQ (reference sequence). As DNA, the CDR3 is TGTGCCAGCAGCTTATCCTCAGATAATCAGCCCCAGCATTTT. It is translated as CASSLSSDNQPQHF.

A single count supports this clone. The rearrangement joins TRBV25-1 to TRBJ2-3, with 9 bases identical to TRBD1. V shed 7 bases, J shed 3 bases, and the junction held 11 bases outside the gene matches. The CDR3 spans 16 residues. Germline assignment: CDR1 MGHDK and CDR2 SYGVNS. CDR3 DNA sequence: TGTGCCAGCACCCCGACCGGGACAGGGTTGACAGATACGCAGTATTTT. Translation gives CASTPTGTGLTDTQYF. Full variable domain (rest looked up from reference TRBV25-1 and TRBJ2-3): EADIYQTPRYLVIGTGKKITLECSQTMGHDKMYWYQQDPGMELHLIHYSYGVNSTEKGDLSSESTVSRIRTEHFPLTLESARPSHTSQYLCASTPTGTGLTDTQYFGPGTRLTVL.

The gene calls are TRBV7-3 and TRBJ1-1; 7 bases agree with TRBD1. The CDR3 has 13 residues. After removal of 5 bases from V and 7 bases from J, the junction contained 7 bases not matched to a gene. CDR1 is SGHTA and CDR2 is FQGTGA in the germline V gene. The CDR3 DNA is TGTGCCAGCAGCCTTCGACAGGGTCGTGAAGCTTTCTTT. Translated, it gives CASSLRQGREAFF.

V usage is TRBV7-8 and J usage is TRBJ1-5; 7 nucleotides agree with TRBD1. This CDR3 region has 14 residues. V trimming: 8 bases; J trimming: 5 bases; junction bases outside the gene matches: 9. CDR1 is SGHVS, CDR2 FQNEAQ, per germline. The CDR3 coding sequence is TGTGCCAGCTCAACCGGGACAGAACATCAGCCCCAGCATTTT. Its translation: CASSTGTEHQPQHF.